These T cell receptor beta chains were read from a single sample in a study of T cell changes during pregnancy in multiple sclerosis. Using immunoSEQ multiplex PCR, the repertoire was profiled, and TCRdb retains in-frame clones only, with some absent. The sample lists about 50,000 clones, roughly 91% occurring once. The sample was CD4+ T cells from peripheral blood mononuclear cells, taken in the second trimester of pregnancy. These receptors all stem from a female donor with multiple sclerosis, enrolled in a pregnancy study. CDR3s include the opening cysteine and the closing phenylalanine or tryptophan. A D gene is named only where the DNA matches it firmly. Rows may omit the clone size; those that give it use once, few, many or a size class.

TRBJ2-3 NA TRBV7-6 NA TGTGCCAGCAGCTTAGTGGCTAGCGAATACACAGATACGCAGTATTTT CASSLVASEYTDTQYF
TRBJ2-7 NA TRBV10-3 NA TGTGCCATTGAGCAACAGGGAAAGCAGTACTTC CAIEQQGKQYF
TRBJ2-7 TRBD2 TRBV6-6 NA TGTGCCAGCAGTTACTCGCCTAGCGGGGGCTCCTACGAGCAGTACTTC CASSYSPSGGSYEQYF
TRBJ2-5 TRBD2 TRBV7-9 NA TGTGCCAGCACTAGTGGGAGGGCCTCGTACCAAGAGACCCAGTACTTC CASTSGRASYQETQYF
TRBJ1-1 TRBD1 TRBV5-8 NA TGTGCCAGCAGTTGGGGGCGCAGGGGGTCGGCTGAAGCTTTCTTT CASSWGRRGSAEAFF
TRBJ1-1 TRBD1 TRBV7-3 few TGTGCCAGCGGCCGGGACAGGGATACTGAAGCTTTCTTT CASGRDRDTEAFF
TRBJ2-6 TRBD2 TRBV25-1 NA TGTGCCAGCAGTGAAGGCGGGGGGATTCCCTCTGGGGCCAACGTCCTGACTTTC CASSEGGGIPSGANVLTF
TRBJ2-7 TRBD1 TRBV6-4 NA TGTGCCAGCGGACACAGGGGGTGCGAGCAGTACTTC CASGHRGCEQYF
TRBJ1-1 NA TRBV10-1 NA TGCGCCAGCAGTGAGTCGAAACAGGGTTGGCGCTTTGCTTTCTTT CASSESKQGWRFAFF
TRBJ1-2 NA TRBV7-2 few TGTGCCAGCACCTCGCGGGTATTGAACTATGGCTACACCTTC CASTSRVLNYGYTF
TRBJ2-1 TRBD1 TRBV30 NA TGTGCCTGGATTGGGGGACAGGGGAACTACAATGAGCAGTTCTTC CAWIGGQGNYNEQFF
TRBJ2-2 NA TRBV7-3 NA TGTGCCAGCAGCTTAGGTCGACAGAACGGGGAGCTGTTTTTT CASSLGRQNGELFF
TRBJ2-5 TRBD2 TRBV7-2 NA TGTGCCAGCAGCTTAGGCGGGGGGGTCGAGACCCAGTACTTC CASSLGGGVETQYF
TRBJ1-6 TRBD1 TRBV30 NA TGTGCCTGGAGGATGACAGGGGGCTATAATTCACCCCTCCACTTT CAWRMTGGYNSPLHF
TRBJ1-2 NA TRBV28 NA TGTGCCAGCAGTTTACCGACAGTGAGAGCTAACTATGGCTACACCTTC CASSLPTVRANYGYTF
TRBJ2-1 NA TRBV10-1 NA TGCGCCAGCAGTCCTGACAGAATCAACAATGAGCAGTTCTTC CASSPDRINNEQFF
TRBJ1-4 TRBD1 TRBV6-1 NA TGTGCCAGCAGTGATAGGGACAGGGTCTCGGTAGTCGGAAAACTGTTTTTT CASSDRDRVSVVGKLFF
TRBJ2-1 NA TRBV6-4 NA TGTGCCAGCAGTGTCTCACAGGGATACTACAATGAGCAGTTCTTC CASSVSQGYYNEQFF
TRBJ2-7 NA TRBV19 NA TGTGCCAGTAGTGATACTAGCATCGTTCAACCCTACGAGCAGTACTTC CASSDTSIVQPYEQYF
TRBJ1-1 NA TRBV27 NA TGTGCCAGCCTAAGAGACAACGCGCTGAACACTGAAGCTTTCTTT CASLRDNALNTEAFF
TRBJ1-5 NA TRBV14 NA TGTGCCAGCAGCCCCGCGGCCCGACAGGCCGATCAGCCCCAGCATTTT CASSPAARQADQPQHF
TRBJ2-7 TRBD1 TRBV7-9 NA TGTGCCAGCAGCTGGACAGGGGCCACCTACGAGCAGTACTTC CASSWTGATYEQYF
TRBJ2-3 NA TRBV10-3 once TGTGCCATCAGTGTTGGGGCTAGCAGGGGGGCCACAGATACGCAGTATTTT CAISVGASRGATDTQYF
TRBJ1-2 NA TRBV6-1 NA TGTGCCAGCAGTGCAACCATTCCGCGGAACTATGGCTACACCTTC CASSATIPRNYGYTF
TRBJ2-3 NA TRBV14 NA TGTGCCAGCAGCCAAGACGGACAGCTTCCCTTGGATACGCAGTATTTT CASSQDGQLPLDTQYF
TRBJ1-2 NA TRBV21-1 NA TGTGCCAGCAGCGCCCTCCTGGGGACAGGCTATGGCTACACCTTC CASSALLGTGYGYTF
TRBJ1-2 NA TRBV2 NA TGTGCCAGCAGTGGACAGGACTATGGCTACACCTTC CASSGQDYGYTF
TRBJ2-1 NA TRBV19 NA TGTGCCAGTAGTTCCTATACAGGGTCCTACAATGAGCAGTTCTTC CASSSYTGSYNEQFF
TRBJ1-2 TRBD1 TRBV6-1 NA TGTGCCAGCAGTGGGCGGGACAGGGCTAACTATGGCTACACCTTC CASSGRDRANYGYTF
TRBJ2-1 TRBD2 TRBV13 NA TGTGCCAGCAGCTCGGCCACGCTAGGGACTAGCAACCCCCACAATGAGCAGTTCTTC CASSSATLGTSNPHNEQFF
TRBJ1-2 NA TRBV10-2 NA TGCGCCAGCAGTGAAACGACAGGCTATGGCTACACCTTC CASSETTGYGYTF
TRBJ1-5 TRBD1 TRBV18 NA TGTGCCAGCTCACCCCGGGACAGGGAGATTGGACAGCCCCAGCATTTT CASSPRDREIGQPQHF
TRBJ1-6 NA TRBV6-5 NA TGTGCCAGCGGACCGGGACACCCATATAATTCACCCCTCCACTTT CASGPGHPYNSPLHF
TRBJ2-5 TRBD1 TRBV28 NA TGTGCCAGCAGGCGACAGGGCTCAGTCAAAGAGACCCAGTACTTC CASRRQGSVKETQYF
TRBJ1-1 NA TRBV7-9 NA TGTGCCAGCAGCTTTTCAGGGGTTGAAGCTTTCTTT CASSFSGVEAFF
TRBJ1-2 NA TRBV7-9 NA TGTGCCAGCAGCTTTAGAGAGACAGGATCTGATGGCTACACCTTC CASSFRETGSDGYTF
TRBJ1-1 NA TRBV15 NA TGTGCCACCTTTGGCCGAACGAACACTGAAGCTTTCTTT CATFGRTNTEAFF
TRBJ2-2 TRBD2 TRBV5-4 NA TGTGCCAGCAGCCCCCCCAGCGGGGGGGCCGCCGGGGAGCTGTTTTTT CASSPPSGGAAGELFF
TRBJ2-7 TRBD2 TRBV27 NA TGTGCCAGCAGTTTATACGGGGGGGAAGTCTACGAGCAGTACTTC CASSLYGGEVYEQYF
TRBJ1-2 TRBD1 TRBV15 NA TGTGCCACCAGCAGAGACGGGACAGGTTCCTTC CATSRDGTGSF
TRBJ2-2 NA TRBV5-1 NA TGCGCCAGCAGCTCGGGACTTACCTTCGCGAACACCGGGGAGCTGTTTTTT CASSSGLTFANTGELFF
TRBJ2-5 NA TRBV5-1 NA TGCGCCAGCAGCTTGGGAGGACAGCTTGAGACCCAGTACTTC CASSLGGQLETQYF
TRBJ2-7 NA TRBV28 NA TGTGCCAGCAGTTTTACAGGAGATTCCTACGAGCAGTACTTC CASSFTGDSYEQYF
TRBJ2-3 NA TRBV6-4 NA TGTGCCAGCAGTGACTCTGGTGAGGCTGGGTCAGATACGCAGTATTTT CASSDSGEAGSDTQYF
TRBJ1-1 NA TRBV4-1 NA TGCGCCAGCAGCCGGGTAACAGTCACTGAAGCTTTCTTT CASSRVTVTEAFF
TRBJ2-2 NA TRBV18 NA TGTGCCAGCTCACCGCCAGCTCGAGGGTTCACCGGGGAGCTGTTTTTT CASSPPARGFTGELFF
TRBJ1-6 NA TRBV10-3 NA TGTGCCATCAGTGTCGGCAGGGCGCTCGATAATTCACCCCTCCACTTT CAISVGRALDNSPLHF
TRBJ2-7 NA TRBV21-1 NA TGTGCCAGCAGCAGCCGGGACAGGGGGCTCCACGAGCAGTACTTC CASSSRDRGLHEQYF
TRBJ1-1 NA TRBV19 NA TGTGCCAGTAAAGGGAGTCTTTGGGGAATGAACACTGAAGCTTTCTTT CASKGSLWGMNTEAFF
TRBJ2-1 NA TRBV27 NA TGTGCCAGCAGTTTATGGCGGGGCTTAGGCAATGAGCAGTTCTTC CASSLWRGLGNEQFF
TRBJ2-7 NA TRBV2 NA TGTGCCAGCAGTGAAGCGCTGGAGGGATACGAGCAGTACTTC CASSEALEGYEQYF
TRBJ2-7 TRBD1 TRBV7-9 NA TGTGCCAGCAGCTTAAGGGACAGATACGAGCAGTACTTC CASSLRDRYEQYF
TRBJ1-3 TRBD1 TRBV27 NA TGTGCCAGCAGTCGGGACAGGACTGGAAACACCATATATTTT CASSRDRTGNTIYF
TRBJ1-1 NA TRBV5-6 NA TGTGCCAGCAGTGAGGGGGGGTTGAACACTGAAGCTTTCTTT CASSEGGLNTEAFF
TRBJ1-1 NA TRBV25-1 NA TGTGCCAGCAGTTCCGGGAGGAGTACTGAAGCTTTCTTT CASSSGRSTEAFF
TRBJ1-6 NA TRBV5-5 NA TGTGCCAGCAGCTTGGAGACAGTTAATTCACCCCTCCACTTT CASSLETVNSPLHF
TRBJ2-7 NA TRBV9 NA TGTGCCAGCAGCCCCAGACAGTCAGCCTACGAGCAGTACTTC CASSPRQSAYEQYF
TRBJ1-1 NA TRBV5-1 NA TGCGCCAGCAGTCTGGAAACTCCGGGGGTTGAAGCTTTCTTT CASSLETPGVEAFF
TRBJ1-2 TRBD1 TRBV5-6 NA TGTGCCAGCAGCTTGCCCGGACAGGGCCGAGGTGGCTACACCTTC CASSLPGQGRGGYTF